The 14 T cell receptor beta chains below were found in one sample sequenced in a study of cytomegalovirus exposure and HLA in healthy donors. PCR amplification relied on 60 Vbeta primers (plus 13 Jbeta primers). Sequenced by immunoSEQ multiplex PCR; TCRdb stores in-frame clones only, minus some. The sample shows 100,000 or so clones, around 85% of them seen only once. Sequenced: PBMCs. These receptors came from a man aged 35 to 55 in good health and CMV-seropositive.

This clone appeared a few times. A junction boundary mismatches the germline segment, possibly from a read error. J is TRBJ2-4 and V is TRBV19; D is possibly TRBD2 (6 bases). The V gene's germline CDR1 is LNHDA and CDR2 SQIVND (reference sequence). This CDR3 comprises 13 residues. The CDR3 nucleotides are TGTGCCAGTAGTACCGGGGGAATAAACAGTCAGTACTTC. Translating it yields CASSTGGINSQYF.

This clone was recorded a few times. The V call is TRBV9, the J call TRBJ1-1, with D possibly TRBD1 on 5 matching bases. CDR1 and CDR2 from the germline V gene are SGDLS and YYNGEE. This CDR3 comprises 14 residues. Trimming removed 4 bases from V and 6 bases from J, with 16 bases in between. CDR3 in DNA: TGTGCCAGCAGCATTTACCAGGGTTCTTCTGAAGCTTTCTTT. Its protein product is CASSIYQGSSEAFF.

V gene TRBV28 combines with J gene TRBJ2-3; possibly TRBD2 for D (5 bases). Germline CDR1 reads MDHEN; CDR2 reads SYDVKM. The CDR3 is made up of 14 amino acids. V lost 6 bases and J 2 bases, leaving 12 bases between the germline ends. The CDR3 region is CASRLEDATDTQYF. The CDR3 region has the DNA TGTGCCAGCAGGTTGGAGGACGCCACAGATACGCAGTATTTT.

This chain links TRBV28 with TRBJ2-1, with TRBD2 matching 13 bases. The germline V gene encodes CDR1 MDHEN and CDR2 SYDVKM. V shed 6 bases and J 5 bases; nucleotides not matched to a gene: 4. The CDR3 extends over 15 amino acids. This CDR3 is CASSRGLAGNNEQFF. CDR3 DNA: TGTGCCAGCAGCCGGGGACTAGCGGGAAACAATGAGCAGTTCTTC.

The chain has TRBV4-1 and TRBJ2-7; 8 bases line up with TRBD1. CDR3 size: 14 residues. Germline CDR1 is MGHRA and CDR2 is YSYEKL. V shed 7 bases and J 4 bases; nucleotides not matched to a gene: 9. DNA of the CDR3: TGCGCCAGCAATGACAGGGGATTGGGGTACGAGCAGTACTTC. Its protein product is CASNDRGLGYEQYF.

The rearrangement links TRBV4-1 to TRBJ1-1; 8 bases line up with TRBD1. CDR1 MGHRA and CDR2 YSYEKL come from the germline V gene. Trimming removed 3 bases from V and 4 bases from J; junction bases left unmatched: 4. This CDR3 region has 14 residues. The DNA of the CDR3 is TGCGCCAGCAGCCATACAGGGGGTCCCACTGAAGCTTTCTTT. Its translation: CASSHTGGPTEAFF.

This chain joins TRBV4-2 and TRBJ2-1, with 9 positions matching TRBD2. The CDR3 totals 18 residues. J lost 8 bases, V lost 2 bases, and 16 bases had no gene match. Germline CDR1 and CDR2: LGHNA and YNFKEQ. The CDR3 protein is CASSQRLGASGTLHEQFF. Here the CDR3 DNA reads TGTGCCAGCAGCCAACGACTAGGAGCTAGCGGGACGCTCCATGAGCAGTTCTTC.

J is TRBJ1-2 and V is TRBV28; TRBD1 matches at 9 bases. The junction had 2 bases not matched to a gene; V was cut back by 8 bases and J by 4 bases. Germline CDR1 and CDR2: MDHEN and SYDVKM. This CDR3 spans 12 amino acids. CDR3 coding DNA: TGTGCCAGCGGGACAGGGTCCTATGGCTACACCTTC. Residues: CASGTGSYGYTF.

The rearrangement uses TRBV7-2 and TRBJ1-1; D possibly corresponds to TRBD1 (5 bases). The germline V gene encodes CDR1 SGHTA and CDR2 FQGNSA. Trimming cost V 1 base and J 0 bases, with 12 bases left between them. The CDR3 consists of 16 residues. CDR3 coding DNA: TGTGCCAGCAGCTTAGGATCGGGCAGGGTGAACACTGAAGCTTTCTTT. Its protein is CASSLGSGRVNTEAFF. The full variable domain, rest sourced from reference TRBV7-2 and TRBJ1-1, is GAGVSQSPSNKVTEKGKDVELRCDPISGHTALYWYRQSLGQGLEFLIYFQGNSAPDKSGLPSDRFSAERTGGSVSTLTIQRTQQEDSAVYLCASSLGSGRVNTEAFFGQGTRLTVV.

This chain joins TRBV2 and TRBJ2-3; 10 nucleotides agree with TRBD2. Germline CDR1 SNHLY, CDR2 FYNNEI. The CDR3 spans 17 residues. Trimming took 5 bases from V and 4 from J; bases not matched to a gene: 12. The CDR3 nucleotides read TGTGCCAGCAGTACTAAGCGGGAGGGGGCGGAGGCAGATACGCAGTATTTT. The encoded protein is CASSTKREGAEADTQYF.

J is TRBJ2-7 and V is TRBV28, with 7 bases identical to TRBD2. This CDR3 has 13 residues. From germline, CDR1 is MDHEN and CDR2 SYDVKM. V shed 11 bases and J 1 base; nucleotides not matched to a gene: 8. The CDR3 spells CAGSSGLSYEQYF. In DNA, the CDR3 is TGTGCCGGCTCTAGCGGACTATCCTACGAGCAGTACTTC.

The chain carries TRBV7-6 and TRBJ2-1, with 10 bases lining up with TRBD2. The length of the CDR3 is 16 residues. Losses at the gene ends were 5 bases for V and 5 bases for J; bases not matched to a gene: 9. Germline CDR1 SGHVS, CDR2 FNYEAQ. The CDR3 coding sequence is TGTGCCAGCAGCGGACTACTAGCGGGGACCAACAATGAGCAGTTCTTC. It encodes CASSGLLAGTNNEQFF.

Remarks on this clone: Distinct nucleotide sequences in the sample also encode this CDR3. V is TRBV5-1 and J is TRBJ2-7; 9 bases agree with TRBD1. In germline, CDR1 is SGHRS, CDR2 YFSETQ. The CDR3 is made up of 13 amino acids. The J segment lost 6 bases and the V segment lost 4 bases, leaving 5 bases of the junction unmatched. CDR3 nucleotide sequence: TGCGCCAGCAGCCCGGGACAGGGCGGCGAGCAGTACTTC. Protein sequence: CASSPGQGGEQYF. The entire variable domain, with the rest obtained from reference TRBV5-1 and TRBJ2-7, is as follows: KAGVTQTPRYLIKTRGQQVTLSCSPISGHRSVSWYQQTPGQGLQFLFEYFSETQRNKGNFPGRFSGRQFSNSRSEMNVSTLELGDSALYLCASSPGQGGEQYFGPGTRLTVT.

The rearrangement uses TRBV19 and TRBJ1-2, with D possibly being TRBD1 (5 bases). In germline, CDR1 is LNHDA, CDR2 SQIVND (reference sequence). The CDR3 contains 12 residues. Deletions cut 4 bases from V and 3 bases from J, with 6 bases between. Here the CDR3 reads CASSTGDYGYTF. In DNA form, the CDR3 reads TGTGCCAGTAGTACGGGGGACTATGGCTACACCTTC.